The sequence of this T cell receptor beta chain was determined in a study of blood T cell repertoires in COVID-19. About the study: The United States, Italy and Spain were the sources of the acute and convalescent COVID-19 samples. PBMCs, B-cell-depleted T cells, or T cells were the source of the cDNA or gDNA that made up the material.

The germline V and J ends were trimmed by 10 bases and 7 bases, with 13 bases remaining between them. The CDR3 has 11 residues. Germline assignment: CDR1 LGHDT and CDR2 YNNKEL (reference sequence). As handled by the study authors: Reference gene primers were amplified, and this amplification served to estimate nucleated cell counts. Method: immunoSEQ multiplex PCR; TCRdb's copy keeps in-frame clones and lacks some. The V and J calls and the clone size are those of that table, but D and trimming were determined from the DNA. This sample carries some 100,000 clones, more than 75% of them seen once, and the ten largest clones take over 10%.

Sequencing was carried out using peripheral blood. The receptor comes from a human donor in a cohort sampled during active COVID-19. V usage is TRBV3-1 (or the pseudogene TRBV3-2) and J usage is TRBJ1-2; the D gene is possibly TRBD1 (6 bases). CDR3 sequence (DNA): TGTGCCACGCTAGGGGGGGGTGGCTACACCTTC. Amino acids: CATLGGGGYTF.